This is a list of T cell receptor beta chains from one sample in a study of blood T cells in healthy people across ages. Each CDR3 protein is one row after TCRdb ran MiXCR on the 5' RACE reads. The table has hundreds of thousands of distinct CDR3 sequences, under 30% seen once; the top ten hold 15% to 19%. What was sequenced was blood. The receptors shown here come from a woman of 80 years or more in good health. The CDR3 runs from the conserved cysteine through the conserved F or W. Each record gives: D gene, V gene, clone size, J gene, CDR3 DNA, CDR3 protein. The D gene is left open where the match is weak. For some rows the clone size is stated as once, few or many, or as a class when expanded; others skip it.

D: NA
V: TRBV2
size: few
J: TRBJ2-4
DNA: TGTGCCAGCAGGGGTTCGACGGGGTCATACATTCAGTACTTC
CDR3: CASRGSTGSYIQYF

D: TRBD1
V: TRBV28
size: few
J: TRBJ2-6
DNA: TGTGCCAGCAGTTTCCCGGGACAGGGCTACTCTGGGGCCAACGTCCTGACTTTC
CDR3: CASSFPGQGYSGANVLTF

D: NA
V: TRBV3-1
size: many
J: TRBJ2-7
DNA: TGTGCCAGCAGCCAGACTCGGGACTTCGAGCAGTACTTC
CDR3: CASSQTRDFEQYF

D: NA
V: TRBV27
size: few
J: TRBJ2-2
DNA: TGTGCCAGCAGTTTATTCCTCGGCAGGGTAAACACCGGGGAGCTGTTTTTT
CDR3: CASSLFLGRVNTGELFF

D: NA
V: TRBV28
size: many
J: TRBJ2-7
DNA: TGTGCCAGCAGTTTATCAACCGGCGAGCAGTACTTC
CDR3: CASSLSTGEQYF

D: NA
V: TRBV5-1
size: many
J: TRBJ2-5
DNA: TGCGCCAGCAGTGATCAGGCTTCCCAAGAGACCCAGTACTTC
CDR3: CASSDQASQETQYF

D: NA
V: TRBV5-1
size: NA
J: TRBJ2-3
DNA: TGCGCCAGCAGGACTGGCGGTAGCACAGATATGCAGTATTTT
CDR3: CASRTGGSTDMQYF

D: TRBD2
V: TRBV28
size: NA
J: TRBJ2-1
DNA: TGTGCCAGCGCCCTGGGAACTAGCGGGGGCCAGGGTGAGCAGTTCTTC
CDR3: CASALGTSGGQGEQFF

D: TRBD2
V: TRBV7-2
size: many
J: TRBJ2-3
DNA: TGTGCCAGCAGCCCTCTTCGGGGGGGCACAGATACGCAGTATTTT
CDR3: CASSPLRGGTDTQYF

D: NA
V: TRBV7-8
size: many
J: TRBJ2-1
DNA: TGTGCCAGCAGCTTAGAGATTGGTTACAATGAGCAGTTCTTC
CDR3: CASSLEIGYNEQFF

D: NA
V: TRBV6-6
size: NA
J: TRBJ1-6
DNA: TGTGCCAGCCGCGGGACTTCCCTGGTGGGTTCACCCCTCCACTTT
CDR3: CASRGTSLVGSPLHF

D: TRBD2
V: TRBV6-1
size: NA
J: TRBJ2-1
DNA: TGTGCCAGCTCTTCGGCGGGGGGCGCTATCTCCTACAATGAGCAGTTCTTC
CDR3: CASSSAGGAISYNEQFF

D: NA
V: TRBV6-5
size: many
J: TRBJ1-6
DNA: TGTGCCAGCACCCAGGATGGGGGAACCAATTCACCCCTCCACTTT
CDR3: CASTQDGGTNSPLHF

D: NA
V: TRBV4-2
size: few
J: TRBJ1-2
DNA: TGTGCCAGCAGCCAAGATGGCGGCTCTCGCTATGGCTACACCTTC
CDR3: CASSQDGGSRYGYTF

D: NA
V: TRBV29-1
size: NA
J: TRBJ2-4
DNA: TGCAGTGTTGGAGTCGGTGTTAAGTACTTC
CDR3: CSVGVGVKYF

D: TRBD2
V: TRBV29-1
size: many
J: TRBJ2-3
DNA: TGCAGCGTCCCAAGGAGCGGGGGTTGGGATACGCAGTATTTT
CDR3: CSVPRSGGWDTQYF

D: NA
V: TRBV7-9
size: many
J: TRBJ1-6
DNA: TGTGCCAGCAGCCTCCAGGACGGAAATTCACCCCTCCACTTT
CDR3: CASSLQDGNSPLHF

D: NA
V: TRBV9
size: many
J: TRBJ2-1
DNA: TGTGCCAGCAGCGTACAAGTGGGGCAAGGTTACAATGAGCAGTTCTTC
CDR3: CASSVQVGQGYNEQFF

D: NA
V: TRBV5-1
size: NA
J: TRBJ1-2
DNA: TGCGCCAGCAGCTTGGAGGGGATCGGTGGCTACACCTTC
CDR3: CASSLEGIGGYTF

D: TRBD1
V: TRBV2
size: many
J: TRBJ2-1
DNA: TGTGCCAGCAGGGACAGGGGGCTGGAGAATGAGCAGTTCTTC
CDR3: CASRDRGLENEQFF

D: NA
V: TRBV5-1
size: few
J: TRBJ1-2
DNA: TGCGCCAGCAGCCCGTTGATATCACAGGGACAAGGCTACACCTTC
CDR3: CASSPLISQGQGYTF

D: TRBD2
V: TRBV20-1
size: many
J: TRBJ2-5
DNA: TGCAGTGCTCCGACTAGCGGGGGAGAGACCCAGTACTTC
CDR3: CSAPTSGGETQYF

D: NA
V: TRBV29-1
size: few
J: TRBJ2-2
DNA: TGCAGCGTTGAAGTTGGCAGGGTAAACACCGGGGAGCTGTTTTTT
CDR3: CSVEVGRVNTGELFF

D: TRBD2
V: TRBV7-6
size: NA
J: TRBJ2-2
DNA: TGTGCCAGCAGCCCCGATTGGTCGGGGGGCACCGGGGAGCTGTTTTTT
CDR3: CASSPDWSGGTGELFF

D: NA
V: TRBV7-2
size: NA
J: TRBJ1-4
DNA: TGTACCAGCAGCTTAAGGCCCCGACAGGAAAAACTGTTTTTT
CDR3: CTSSLRPRQEKLFF

D: NA
V: TRBV5-1
size: NA
J: TRBJ2-1
DNA: TGCGCCAGCAGCTTACAGGGTCCGCTTCTAGGGAATGAGCAGTTCTTC
CDR3: CASSLQGPLLGNEQFF

D: TRBD1
V: TRBV11-3
size: NA
J: TRBJ2-7
DNA: TGTGCCAGCAGCCTAAGGACAGGGGTGGCCGAGCAGTACTTC
CDR3: CASSLRTGVAEQYF

D: NA
V: TRBV7-2
size: many
J: TRBJ2-3
DNA: TGTGCCAGCAGCGCCCTACTAGGTGGCTCAGATACGCAGTATTTT
CDR3: CASSALLGGSDTQYF

D: NA
V: TRBV30
size: few
J: TRBJ1-1
DNA: TGTGCCTGGAACGGAGGGACCCTGAACACTGAAGCTTTCTTT
CDR3: CAWNGGTLNTEAFF

D: NA
V: TRBV7-2
size: NA
J: TRBJ2-5
DNA: TGTGCCAGCAGCCCCCCGGGGTTAAGGGGAGAGACCCAGTACTTC
CDR3: CASSPPGLRGETQYF

D: NA
V: TRBV20-1
size: few
J: TRBJ1-5
DNA: TGCAGTGCTAGAGATGGGGCGGGGGCGAGCAATCAGCCCCAGCATTTT
CDR3: CSARDGAGASNQPQHF